This T cell receptor (beta chain) stems from a study of blood T cell repertoires in COVID-19. The overall study: Both acute and convalescent COVID-19 samples were obtained from the United States, Italy and Spain. Sample material is recorded as cDNA or gDNA derived from T cells, B-cell-depleted T cells, or PBMCs.

This CDR3 region has 17 residues. CDR1 is SGHRS and CDR2 is YFSETQ in the germline V gene. V dropped 2 bases and J dropped 6; count of bases not matched to a gene: 7. Per the original data handling: Using reference gene primer amplification, nucleated cell counts were estimated. Method: immunoSEQ multiplex PCR; TCRdb's copy keeps in-frame clones and lacks some. D and trimming come from the DNA, and the V and J calls and clone size come from that table. Of under 350,000 clones listed, around 90% are singletons. Material: peripheral blood. This chain links TRBV5-1 with TRBJ2-1; 14 nucleotides agree with TRBD2. The clonotype originates from a man aged 45-65 years with acute or convalescent COVID-19. The CDR3, as DNA: TGCGCCAGCAGCTTCCGACTAGCGGGGGGGCCGGGCAATGAGCAGTTCTTC. Translated, it gives CASSFRLAGGPGNEQFF.